The rows below give T cell receptor beta chains drawn from one sample of a study of monozygotic twins with inflammatory bowel disease. TCRdb reprocessed the 5' RACE reads, keeping one entry per CDR3 protein, no DNA. The clone table shows about 450,000 distinct CDR3 sequences, with the ten largest holding roughly 2.2%. Sequencing was carried out using blood. The receptors derive from a human donor with ulcerative colitis or Crohn's disease, or a healthy co-twin of an affected twin (not recorded which). Each CDR3 is given with its conserved first and last residue.

V: TRBV6-1; J: TRBJ2-2; CDR3: CASGGDLNTGELFF
V: TRBV3-1; J: TRBJ2-7; CDR3: CASSQDRGYLHGDEQYF
V: TRBV24-1; J: TRBJ2-2; CDR3: CATSDSYTNTGELFF
V: TRBV4-3; J: TRBJ2-3; CDR3: CASSQGGGRTDTQYF
V: TRBV4-2; J: TRBJ2-7; CDR3: CASSQEMTGFKQYF
V: TRBV7-8; J: TRBJ2-7; CDR3: CASSLAPVTLYEQYF
V: TRBV29-1; J: TRBJ2-1; CDR3: CSVTSWGGNNEQFF
V: TRBV4-2; J: TRBJ2-3; CDR3: CASSQARSFTDTQYF
V: TRBV5-1; J: TRBJ2-7; CDR3: CASSGALGGMGDQYF
V: TRBV27; J: TRBJ2-2; CDR3: CASSRYTGELFF
V: TRBV12-3/TRBV12-4; J: TRBJ1-4; CDR3: CASSQQGLSEKLFF
V: TRBV24-1; J: TRBJ2-1; CDR3: CATRETSGPPGEQFF
V: TRBV6-2/TRBV6-3; J: TRBJ2-1; CDR3: CASSPNGFFNEQFF
V: TRBV6-1; J: TRBJ2-2; CDR3: CATVSGQGAIGELFF
V: TRBV6-5; J: TRBJ2-1; CDR3: CASSRDANEQFF
V: TRBV5-1; J: TRBJ2-1; CDR3: CASMAASYNEQFF
V: TRBV5-1; J: TRBJ2-3; CDR3: CASSPGQAKTDTQYF
V: TRBV7-3; J: TRBJ2-5; CDR3: CASSLDRTVRTQYF
V: TRBV5-4; J: TRBJ2-5; CDR3: CASSFRSEETQYF
V: TRBV7-2; J: TRBJ2-5; CDR3: CASSFLAGGRETQYF
V: TRBV20-1; J: TRBJ2-7; CDR3: CSARDLGLYEQYF
V: TRBV4-1; J: TRBJ1-5; CDR3: CASSQDGMKEMLRPQHF
V: TRBV20-1; J: TRBJ2-3; CDR3: CSASRMSGTDTQYF
V: TRBV4-3; J: TRBJ1-2; CDR3: CASSLSPDGSNYGYTF
V: TRBV20-1; J: TRBJ2-7; CDR3: CSARYPGQGYEQYF
V: TRBV2; J: TRBJ2-7; CDR3: CASSGGTSSYEQYF
V: TRBV12-3/TRBV12-4; J: TRBJ2-1; CDR3: CASSPTPLGYNEQFF
V: TRBV5-1; J: TRBJ1-6; CDR3: CASSLAGGVDSPLHF
V: TRBV19; J: TRBJ2-3; CDR3: CASSIVGGPADTQYF
V: TRBV19; J: TRBJ2-3; CDR3: CASSTGLAGEDTQYF
V: TRBV28; J: TRBJ2-1; CDR3: CASSSRGSYNEQFF
V: TRBV12-3/TRBV12-4; J: TRBJ2-1; CDR3: CATQTSGGASEQFF
V: TRBV7-7; J: TRBJ2-7; CDR3: CAIPSGEIANEQYF
V: TRBV7-2; J: TRBJ2-3; CDR3: CASSLEWWSTDTQYF
V: TRBV18; J: TRBJ2-7; CDR3: CASSDQTGGEGEQYF
V: TRBV7-2; J: TRBJ2-3; CDR3: CASSQVAGWGFGTQYF
V: TRBV5-6; J: TRBJ1-1; CDR3: CASSDYRQIRTAFF
V: TRBV6-1; J: TRBJ1-1; CDR3: CASSGDRAAEAFF
V: TRBV20-1; J: TRBJ2-1; CDR3: CSASETASNEQFF
V: TRBV7-9; J: TRBJ2-7; CDR3: CASSLIGTPNEQYF
V: TRBV20-1; J: TRBJ2-6; CDR3: CSASRRGAGANVLTF
V: TRBV5-1; J: TRBJ2-3; CDR3: CASSSGLAGNADTQYF
V: TRBV21-1; J: TRBJ2-5; CDR3: CASSKGGQGKGQETQYF
V: TRBV29-1; J: TRBJ1-2; CDR3: CSVEDHGQGASNYGYTF
V: TRBV12-3/TRBV12-4; J: TRBJ1-5; CDR3: CASSRTGSNQPQHF